A single sample is the source of the 10 T cell receptor beta chains below, sequenced in a study of CD8+CD57+ T cells in acquired aplastic anemia. Genomic DNA provided the template from which TCR beta VDJ and CDR3 profiles were obtained. MiXCR was run by TCRdb on the reads, yielding one entry per CDR3 protein. Of about 160,000 distinct CDR3 sequences in the sample, 71% are singletons; the top ten hold approximately 50%. CD8+CD57+ cell expansion, shown by flow cytometry, had occurred in the patients selected for sequencing. The specimen sequenced was sorted CD4+, CD8+, or CD8+CD57+ T cells (not recorded which) from PBMCs. These receptors all stem from a human donor with aplastic anemia.

Only one count was recorded for this clonotype. V is TRBV6-6 and J is TRBJ2-7; D remains ambiguous. Trimming cost V 5 bases and J 3 bases, with 11 bases left between them. Germline loops: CDR1 MNHNY, CDR2 SVGAGI (reference sequence). The CDR3 is made up of 13 amino acids. Here the CDR3 reads CASSDRPNYEQYF. The CDR3 DNA follows: TGTGCCAGCAGTGATAGGCCTAACTACGAGCAGTACTTC.

This chain links TRBV28 with TRBJ2-7; 8 nucleotides align to TRBD2. Germline CDR1 and CDR2: MDHEN and SYDVKM. The V segment lost 5 bases and the J segment 0 bases; nucleotides outside the gene matches: 6. The CDR3 extends over 15 amino acids. CDR3 residues: CASSTQRESSYEQYF. DNA of the CDR3: TGTGCCAGCAGTACCCAGCGGGAGAGCTCCTACGAGCAGTACTTC.

The V call is TRBV4-1, the J call TRBJ2-7; D gene unclear. The V end was cut by 1 base, the J end by 0 bases, with 16 bases between. CDR1 and CDR2 (germline): MGHRA, YSYEKL. The CDR3 covers 17 residues. This CDR3 is CASSQAIWPPYSYEQYF. In DNA, the CDR3 is TGCGCCAGCAGCCAAGCAATCTGGCCGCCTTACTCCTACGAGCAGTACTTC.

This clonotype was counted once. The genes are TRBV20-1 and TRBJ2-1; D perhaps matches TRBD1 (5 bases). This CDR3 is built from 11 residues. Looked up from germline, CDR1 is DFQATT and CDR2 is SNEGSKA (reference sequence). V lost 6 bases, J lost 4 bases, and 7 bases lay in between. The CDR3 reads CSARQYNEQFF. CDR3 bases: TGCAGTGCCCGACAGTACAATGAGCAGTTCTTC.

Comment on this clonotype: With a much larger clone just one base away, this may be a read error. This chain joins TRBV7-2 and TRBJ2-1, with 12 bases aligning to TRBD2. Germline V lookup: CDR1 SGHTA, CDR2 FQGNSA. The CDR3 is made up of 14 amino acids. This chain's CDR3 is CVSSLGGLAGEQFF. The CDR3 DNA sequence: TGTGTCAGCAGCTTAGGGGGACTAGCGGGTGAGCAGTTCTTC.

The chain combines TRBV5-1 with TRBJ1-1; TRBD1 agrees at 8 bases. The CDR3 runs 15 residues. The germline V gene has CDR1 SGHRS and CDR2 YFSETQ. The ends lost 2 bases at V and 5 bases at J; junction bases unmatched: 8. The CDR3 region has the DNA TGCGCCAGCAGCTTCACCTTACAGGGGGGGACTGAAGCTTTCTTT. Amino acids: CASSFTLQGGTEAFF.

The chain carries TRBV10-1 and TRBJ2-7; D may correspond to TRBD1 or TRBD2 (6 bases each). This CDR3 spans 15 amino acids. Germline V CDR1 and CDR2: WNHNN, SYGVQD (reference sequence). The V and J ends lost 0 bases and 7 bases respectively, with 16 bases between them. CDR3 nucleotide sequence: TGCGCCAGCAGTGAGTCGTACAGGACTACAGGGGAGCAGTACTTC. It codes for CASSESYRTTGEQYF.

This clonotype showed up many times. The CDR3 spells CASEAGGGTDTQYF. The CDR3 nucleotides read TGTGCCAGCGAAGCGGGGGGGGGGACAGATACGCAGTATTTT. This rearrangement joins TRBV6-1 to TRBJ2-3, with 10 nucleotides matching TRBD2. V lost 8 bases to trimming and J lost 3 bases; unmatched junction nucleotides: 5. CDR1 and CDR2 (germline): MNHNS, SASEGT. The CDR3 sequence is 14 residues long.

This chain links TRBV7-3 with TRBJ2-1, with 8 bases fitting TRBD1. The CDR3 has 15 amino acids. After removal of 5 bases from V and 5 bases from J, the junction contained 8 bases not matched to a gene. Germline lookup yields CDR1 SGHTA and CDR2 FQGTGA. The CDR3 region is CASSPQGAMHNEQFF. CDR3 DNA: TGTGCCAGCAGCCCGCAGGGGGCGATGCACAATGAGCAGTTCTTC.

This clonotype showed up many times. The genes are TRBV6-2 or TRBV6-3 and TRBJ1-5; no clear D gene. The CDR3 sequence is 14 residues long. CDR1 MNHEY and CDR2 SVGEGT come from the germline V gene. V lost 3 bases and J 3 bases, leaving 9 bases between the germline ends. The CDR3 coding sequence is TGTGCCAGCAGTTATACGGATCTCAATCAGCCCCAGCATTTT. Protein sequence: CASSYTDLNQPQHF.